These T cell receptor beta chains were read from a single sample in a study of radiation and T cells in renal cell carcinoma. Repertoires were generated with immunoSEQ multiplex PCR, while TCRdb's copy carries only in-frame clones and drops some. Among approximately 12,000 clones listed, approximately 62% were seen once. Sequencing used tumor tissue, obtained from a patient whose treatment was nephrectomy without radiotherapy. The origin of the receptors is an elderly woman with renal cell carcinoma. Each CDR3 is given with its conserved first and last residue. Fields, in order: D gene, clone size, J gene, V gene, CDR3 protein, CDR3 DNA. D genes are given only for firm matches. Clone size is given for some rows only: seen once, a few or many times, or a class if the clone is expanded.

D: TRBD1; size: few; J: TRBJ1-2; V: TRBV18; CDR3: CASSEYSGTGDSYGYTF; DNA: TGTGCCAGCTCAGAGTATTCCGGGACAGGGGATAGCTATGGCTACACCTTC
D: .; size: .; J: TRBJ2-3; V: TRBV10-1; CDR3: CASGAYGKTQYF; DNA: TGCGCCAGCGGGGCTTACGGGAAAACGCAGTATTTT
D: .; size: .; J: TRBJ2-7; V: TRBV7-8; CDR3: CASSLNGAYEQYF; DNA: TGTGCCAGCAGCTTAAACGGAGCCTACGAGCAGTACTTC
D: .; size: .; J: TRBJ2-4; V: TRBV25-1; CDR3: CASSDLAVGAKNIQYF; DNA: TGTGCCAGCAGTGATTTAGCGGTCGGAGCCAAAAACATTCAGTACTTC
D: .; size: .; J: TRBJ1-6; V: TRBV2; CDR3: CASSAQAQSQSPLHF; DNA: TGTGCCAGCAGTGCTCAAGCTCAGTCTCAATCACCCCTCCACTTT
D: TRBD1; size: .; J: TRBJ1-6; V: TRBV7-3; CDR3: CASSLTGDRGNSPLHF; DNA: TGTGCCAGCAGCTTAACAGGGGACAGGGGTAATTCACCCCTCCACTTT
D: TRBD1; size: .; J: TRBJ1-1; V: TRBV19; CDR3: CASSSQRGRGTEAFF; DNA: TGTGCCAGTAGTAGCCAAAGGGGGCGTGGAACTGAAGCTTTCTTT
D: .; size: few; J: TRBJ1-4; V: TRBV28; CDR3: CASSLGPVGSNEKLFF; DNA: TGTGCCAGCAGTTTAGGCCCGGTCGGGAGTAATGAAAAACTGTTTTTT
D: TRBD1; size: .; J: TRBJ2-5; V: TRBV7-8; CDR3: CASSQGQQETQYF; DNA: TGTGCCAGCAGCCAGGGACAGCAAGAGACCCAGTACTTC
D: TRBD2; size: once; J: TRBJ2-3; V: TRBV9; CDR3: CASSDGTSGDVDTQYF; DNA: TGTGCCAGCAGCGACGGGACTAGCGGGGATGTAGATACGCAGTATTTT
D: TRBD1; size: .; J: TRBJ1-5; V: TRBV28; CDR3: CASTRTGWGVQPQHF; DNA: TGTGCCAGCACCCGGACAGGGTGGGGTGTTCAGCCCCAGCATTTT
D: .; size: few; J: TRBJ1-1; V: TRBV29-1; CDR3: CSTPGTGYLEAFF; DNA: TGCAGCACCCCCGGGACGGGATACTTAGAAGCTTTCTTT
D: TRBD2; size: .; J: TRBJ2-5; V: TRBV10-2; CDR3: CASWTSGGQETQYF; DNA: TGCGCCAGCTGGACTAGCGGGGGACAAGAGACCCAGTACTTC
D: .; size: .; J: TRBJ2-3; V: TRBV4-3; CDR3: CASSQDGMRGELTDTQYF; DNA: TGCGCCAGCAGCCAAGATGGGATGAGGGGGGAGTTGACAGATACGCAGTATTTT
D: TRBD1; size: .; J: TRBJ1-6; V: TRBV6-5; CDR3: CASARDSSYNSPLHF; DNA: TGTGCCAGCGCTAGGGACAGCTCCTATAATTCACCCCTCCACTTT
D: .; size: .; J: TRBJ2-1; V: TRBV5-4; CDR3: CASSLGGNEQFF; DNA: TGTGCCAGCAGCTTGGGAGGGAATGAGCAGTTCTTC
D: .; size: .; J: TRBJ2-3; V: TRBV25-1; CDR3: CASTLAKGPDTDTQYF; DNA: TGTGCCAGCACCCTTGCCAAGGGGCCTGACACAGATACGCAGTATTTT